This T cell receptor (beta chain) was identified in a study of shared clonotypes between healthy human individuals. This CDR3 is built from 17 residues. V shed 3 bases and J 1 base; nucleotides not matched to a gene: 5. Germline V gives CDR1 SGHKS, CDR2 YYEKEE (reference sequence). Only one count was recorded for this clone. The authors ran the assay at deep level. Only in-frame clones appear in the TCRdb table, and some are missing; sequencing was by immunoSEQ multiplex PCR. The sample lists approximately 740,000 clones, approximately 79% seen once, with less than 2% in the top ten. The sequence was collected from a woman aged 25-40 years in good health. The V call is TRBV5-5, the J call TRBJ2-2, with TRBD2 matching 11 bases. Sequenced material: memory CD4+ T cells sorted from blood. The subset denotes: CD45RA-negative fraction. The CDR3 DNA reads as TGTGCCAGCAGCTCTATAGCGGGAGGGTTGAACACCGGGGAGCTGTTTTTT. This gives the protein CASSSIAGGLNTGELFF.